This T cell receptor beta chain came from a study of T cell changes during pregnancy in multiple sclerosis. The method was immunoSEQ multiplex PCR; TCRdb's version includes in-frame clones alone and lacks a portion of them. The sample contains roughly 80,000 clones, about 91% of which appear only once. The sequences come from peripheral blood, collected before pregnancy. The source of this sequence is a female donor with multiple sclerosis, enrolled in a pregnancy study.

This chain's CDR3 is CASSPGTPNTGELFF. The DNA of the CDR3 is TGTGCCAGCAGCCCCGGGACTCCGAACACCGGGGAGCTGTTTTTT. The V call is TRBV7-8, the J call TRBJ2-2, with D perhaps matching TRBD2 (6 bases). The CDR3 consists of 15 residues. V lost 5 bases to trimming and J lost 0 bases, with 10 bases between them. Germline CDR1 SGHVS, CDR2 FQNEAQ.